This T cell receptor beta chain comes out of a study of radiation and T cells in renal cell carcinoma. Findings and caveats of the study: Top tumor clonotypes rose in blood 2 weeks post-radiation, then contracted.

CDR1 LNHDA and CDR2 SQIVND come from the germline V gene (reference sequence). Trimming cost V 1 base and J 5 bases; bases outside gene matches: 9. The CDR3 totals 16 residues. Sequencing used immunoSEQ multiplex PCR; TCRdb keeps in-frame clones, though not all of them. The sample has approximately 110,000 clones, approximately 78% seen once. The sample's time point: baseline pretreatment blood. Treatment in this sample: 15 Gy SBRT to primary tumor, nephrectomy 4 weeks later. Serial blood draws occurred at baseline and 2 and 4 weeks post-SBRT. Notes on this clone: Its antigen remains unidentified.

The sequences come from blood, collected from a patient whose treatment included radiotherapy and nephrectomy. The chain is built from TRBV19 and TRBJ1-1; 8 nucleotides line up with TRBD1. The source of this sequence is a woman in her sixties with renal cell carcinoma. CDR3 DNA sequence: TGTGCCAGTAGTATAGTCCCCGGGACAGGAACTACTGAAGCTTTCTTT. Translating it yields CASSIVPGTGTTEAFF.